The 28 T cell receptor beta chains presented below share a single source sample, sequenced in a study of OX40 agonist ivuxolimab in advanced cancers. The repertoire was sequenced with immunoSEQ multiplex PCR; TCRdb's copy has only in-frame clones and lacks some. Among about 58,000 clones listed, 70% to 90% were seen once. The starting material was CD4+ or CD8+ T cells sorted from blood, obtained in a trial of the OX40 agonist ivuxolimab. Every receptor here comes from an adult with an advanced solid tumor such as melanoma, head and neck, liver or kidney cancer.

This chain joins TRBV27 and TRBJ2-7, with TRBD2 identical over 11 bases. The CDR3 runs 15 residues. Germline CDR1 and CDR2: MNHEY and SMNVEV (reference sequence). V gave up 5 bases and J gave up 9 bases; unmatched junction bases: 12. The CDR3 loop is CASSPGTSGTTGQYF. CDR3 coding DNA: TGTGCCAGCAGTCCAGGGACTAGCGGTACTACGGGGCAGTACTTC.

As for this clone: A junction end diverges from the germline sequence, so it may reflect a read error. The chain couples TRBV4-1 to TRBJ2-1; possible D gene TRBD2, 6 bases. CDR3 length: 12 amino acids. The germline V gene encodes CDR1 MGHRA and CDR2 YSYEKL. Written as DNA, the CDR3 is TGCGCCAGCAGCCAAGATGAGCGGGCCCAGCTCTTC. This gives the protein CASSQDERAQLF.

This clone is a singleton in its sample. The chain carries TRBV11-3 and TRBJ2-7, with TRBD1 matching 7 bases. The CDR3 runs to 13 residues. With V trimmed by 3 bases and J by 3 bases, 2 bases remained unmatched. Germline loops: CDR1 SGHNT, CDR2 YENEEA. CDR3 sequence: CASSFTGDYEQYV. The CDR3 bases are TGTGCCAGCAGCTTCACAGGGGACTACGAGCAGTACGTC.

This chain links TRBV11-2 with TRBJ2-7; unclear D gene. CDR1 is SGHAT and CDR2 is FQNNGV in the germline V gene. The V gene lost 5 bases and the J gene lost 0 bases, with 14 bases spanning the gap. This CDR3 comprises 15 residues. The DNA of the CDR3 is TGTGCCAGCAGCCCCACCCTTGGGGTCTCCTACGAGCAGTACTTC. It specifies CASSPTLGVSYEQYF.

The CDR3 spells CASSQVGRGGYTF. The CDR3 bases are TGTGCCAGCAGCCAAGTGGGAAGGGGCGGCTACACCTTC. The gene calls are TRBV14 and TRBJ1-2, with D possibly matching TRBD1 (5 bases). Germline CDR1 and CDR2: SGHDN and FVKESK. CDR3 size: 13 residues. Deletions cut 1 base from V and 8 bases from J, with 11 bases between.

The CDR3 region is CASSLLAEPYEQYF. CDR3 in DNA: TGTGCCAGCAGCCTTCTAGCTGAGCCCTACGAGCAGTACTTC. The J gene is TRBJ2-7, the V gene TRBV12-1; the table gives TRBD2 as D, unverified against the DNA. TRBV12-1 is noted as a pseudogene. The length of the CDR3 is 14 residues.

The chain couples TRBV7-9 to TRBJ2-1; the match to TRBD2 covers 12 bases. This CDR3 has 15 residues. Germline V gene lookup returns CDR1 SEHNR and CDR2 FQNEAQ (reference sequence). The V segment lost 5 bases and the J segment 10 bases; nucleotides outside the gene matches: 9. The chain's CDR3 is CASSPGTSGSPEQFF. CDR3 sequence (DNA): TGTGCCAGCAGCCCCGGGACTAGCGGGTCTCCGGAGCAGTTCTTC.

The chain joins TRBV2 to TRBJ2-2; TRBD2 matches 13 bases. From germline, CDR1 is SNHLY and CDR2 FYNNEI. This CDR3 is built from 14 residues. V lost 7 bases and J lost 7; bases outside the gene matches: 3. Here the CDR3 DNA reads TGTGCCAGCACCGGGACTAGCGGGATCGGGGAGCTGTTTTTT. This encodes CASTGTSGIGELFF.

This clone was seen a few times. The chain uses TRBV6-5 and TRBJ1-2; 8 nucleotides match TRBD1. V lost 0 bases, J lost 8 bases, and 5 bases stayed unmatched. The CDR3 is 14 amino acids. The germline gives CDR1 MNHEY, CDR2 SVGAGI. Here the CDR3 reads CASSYSPTGEGYTF. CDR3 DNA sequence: TGTGCCAGCAGTTACTCTCCGACAGGGGAAGGCTACACCTTC.

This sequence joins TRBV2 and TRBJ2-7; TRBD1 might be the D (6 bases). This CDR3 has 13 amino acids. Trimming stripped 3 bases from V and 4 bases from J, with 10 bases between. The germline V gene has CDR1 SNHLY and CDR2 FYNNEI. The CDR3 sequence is CASSDRTAYEQYF. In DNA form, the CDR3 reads TGTGCCAGCAGTGATAGGACAGCATACGAGCAGTACTTC.

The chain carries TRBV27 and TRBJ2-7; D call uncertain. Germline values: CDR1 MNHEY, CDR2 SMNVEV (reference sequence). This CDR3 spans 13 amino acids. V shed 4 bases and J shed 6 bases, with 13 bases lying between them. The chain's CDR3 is CASSSTTDAEQYF. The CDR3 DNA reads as TGTGCCAGCAGTTCCACGACGGACGCCGAGCAGTACTTC.

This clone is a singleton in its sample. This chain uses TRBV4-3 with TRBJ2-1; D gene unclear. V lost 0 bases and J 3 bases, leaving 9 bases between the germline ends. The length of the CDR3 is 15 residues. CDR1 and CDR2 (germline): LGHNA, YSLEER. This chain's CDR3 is CASSQDGSRYNEQFF. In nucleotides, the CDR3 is TGCGCCAGCAGCCAAGATGGGTCCCGCTACAATGAGCAGTTCTTC.

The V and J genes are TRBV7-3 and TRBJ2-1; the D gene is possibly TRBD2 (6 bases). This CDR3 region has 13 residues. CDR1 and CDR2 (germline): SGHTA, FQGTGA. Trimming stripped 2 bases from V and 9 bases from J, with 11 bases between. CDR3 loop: CASSLVRESEQFF. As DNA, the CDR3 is TGTGCCAGCAGCTTAGTACGGGAGAGTGAGCAGTTCTTC.

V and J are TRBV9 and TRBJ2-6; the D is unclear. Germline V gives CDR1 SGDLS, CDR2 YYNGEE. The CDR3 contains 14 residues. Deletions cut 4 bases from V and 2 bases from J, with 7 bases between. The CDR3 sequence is CASSNSAGANVLTF. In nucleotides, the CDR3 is TGTGCCAGCAGCAACTCCGCTGGGGCCAACGTCCTGACTTTC.

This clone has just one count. CDR3 DNA sequence: TGTGCCAGCAGTTTGGGCCCGGCCCTCACTGAAGCTTTCTTT. Residues: CASSLGPALTEAFF. The V call is TRBV27, the J call TRBJ1-1; D call uncertain. Trimming shortened V by 3 bases and J by 4 bases, and 12 bases separated the two germline ends. The CDR3 is 14 amino acids. Per germline, CDR1 MNHEY and CDR2 SMNVEV (reference sequence).

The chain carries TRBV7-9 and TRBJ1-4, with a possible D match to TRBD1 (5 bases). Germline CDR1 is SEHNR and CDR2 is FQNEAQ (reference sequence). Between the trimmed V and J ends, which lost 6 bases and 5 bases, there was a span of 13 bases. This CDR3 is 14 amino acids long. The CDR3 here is CASSDGTRNEKLFF. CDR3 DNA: TGTGCCAGCAGTGACGGGACGCGGAATGAAAAACTGTTTTTT.

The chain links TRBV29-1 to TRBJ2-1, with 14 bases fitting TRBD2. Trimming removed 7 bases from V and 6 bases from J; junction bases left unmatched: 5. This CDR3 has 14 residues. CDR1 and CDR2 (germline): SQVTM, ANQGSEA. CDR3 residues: CSARLAGGRNEQFF. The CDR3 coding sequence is TGCAGCGCCAGACTAGCGGGAGGGCGCAATGAGCAGTTCTTC.

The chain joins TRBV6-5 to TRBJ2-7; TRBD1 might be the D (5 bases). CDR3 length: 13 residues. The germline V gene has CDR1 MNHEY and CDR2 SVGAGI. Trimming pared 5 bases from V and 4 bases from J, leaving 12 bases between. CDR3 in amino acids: CASSAGFSYEQYV. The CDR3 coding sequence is TGTGCCAGCAGTGCAGGGTTCTCTTACGAGCAGTACGTC.

The CDR3 here is CASSPVSGPLGYTF. The CDR3 coding sequence is TGTGCCAGCAGTCCTGTATCGGGTCCTCTGGGCTACACCTTC. This chain links TRBV28 with TRBJ1-2; D not resolved. There are 14 residues in the CDR3. Germline lookup yields CDR1 MDHEN and CDR2 SYDVKM. The ends were cut back, 5 bases at V and 8 bases at J, with 18 bases in the middle.

As DNA, the CDR3 is TGTGCCAGCAGCTTTGCGGGAGGGCCCTACAATGAGCAGTTCTTC. Translation gives CASSFAGGPYNEQFF. The V call is TRBV11-2, the J call TRBJ2-1; TRBD2 matches 9 bases. The CDR3 length is 15 residues. CDR1 and CDR2 (germline): SGHAT, FQNNGV. Trimming took 3 bases from V and 2 from J; bases not matched to a gene: 2.

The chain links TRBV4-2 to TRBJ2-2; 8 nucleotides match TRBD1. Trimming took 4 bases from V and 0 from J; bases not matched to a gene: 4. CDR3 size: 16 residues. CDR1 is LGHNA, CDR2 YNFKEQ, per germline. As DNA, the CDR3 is TGTGCCAGCAGCCGCGACAGGGGCCCGAACACCGGGGAGCTGTTTTTT. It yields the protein CASSRDRGPNTGELFF.

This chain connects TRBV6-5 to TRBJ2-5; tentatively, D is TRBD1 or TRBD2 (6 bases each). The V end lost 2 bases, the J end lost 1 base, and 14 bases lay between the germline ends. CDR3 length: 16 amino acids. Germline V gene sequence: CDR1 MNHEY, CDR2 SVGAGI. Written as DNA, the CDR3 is TGTGCCAGCAGTTACGCGGGGAGAGGGGGCCAAGAGACCCAGTACTTC. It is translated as CASSYAGRGGQETQYF.

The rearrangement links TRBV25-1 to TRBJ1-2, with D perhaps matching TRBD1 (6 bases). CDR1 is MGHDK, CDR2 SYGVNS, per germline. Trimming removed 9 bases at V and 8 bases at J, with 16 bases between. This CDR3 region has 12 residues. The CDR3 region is CASRLGQKGYTF. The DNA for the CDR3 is TGTGCCAGTAGATTGGGACAAAAGGGCTACACCTTC.

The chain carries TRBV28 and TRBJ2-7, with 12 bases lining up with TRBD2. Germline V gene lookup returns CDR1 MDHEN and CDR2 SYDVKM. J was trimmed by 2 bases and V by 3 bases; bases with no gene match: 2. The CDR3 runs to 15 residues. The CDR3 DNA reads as TGTGCCAGCAGTTTCAGACTAGCGGGGGCCTACGAGCAGTACTTC. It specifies CASSFRLAGAYEQYF.

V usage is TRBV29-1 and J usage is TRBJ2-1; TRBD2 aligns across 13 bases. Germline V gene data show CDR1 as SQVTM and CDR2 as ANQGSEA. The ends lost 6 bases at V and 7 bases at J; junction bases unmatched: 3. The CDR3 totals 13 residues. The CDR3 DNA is TGCAGCGTCGGGACTAGCGGGGATAATGAGCAGTTCTTC. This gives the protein CSVGTSGDNEQFF.

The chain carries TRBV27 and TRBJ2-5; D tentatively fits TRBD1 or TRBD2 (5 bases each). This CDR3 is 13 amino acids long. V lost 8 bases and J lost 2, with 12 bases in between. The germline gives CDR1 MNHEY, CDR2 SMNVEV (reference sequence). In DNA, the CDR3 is TGTGCCAGCCGGGCATGGGGGCAAGAGACCCAGTACTTC. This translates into CASRAWGQETQYF.

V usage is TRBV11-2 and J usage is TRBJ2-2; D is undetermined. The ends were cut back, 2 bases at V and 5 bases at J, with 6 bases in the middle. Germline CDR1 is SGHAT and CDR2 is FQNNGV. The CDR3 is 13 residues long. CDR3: CASSLITTGELFF. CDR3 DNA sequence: TGTGCCAGCAGCTTAATAACTACCGGGGAGCTGTTTTTT.

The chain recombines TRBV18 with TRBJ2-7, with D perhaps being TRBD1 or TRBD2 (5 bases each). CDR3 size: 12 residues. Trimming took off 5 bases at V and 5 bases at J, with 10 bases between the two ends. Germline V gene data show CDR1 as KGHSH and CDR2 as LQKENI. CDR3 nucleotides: TGTGCCAGCTCAACTGGGGGAGACGAGCAGTACGTC. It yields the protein CASSTGGDEQYV.